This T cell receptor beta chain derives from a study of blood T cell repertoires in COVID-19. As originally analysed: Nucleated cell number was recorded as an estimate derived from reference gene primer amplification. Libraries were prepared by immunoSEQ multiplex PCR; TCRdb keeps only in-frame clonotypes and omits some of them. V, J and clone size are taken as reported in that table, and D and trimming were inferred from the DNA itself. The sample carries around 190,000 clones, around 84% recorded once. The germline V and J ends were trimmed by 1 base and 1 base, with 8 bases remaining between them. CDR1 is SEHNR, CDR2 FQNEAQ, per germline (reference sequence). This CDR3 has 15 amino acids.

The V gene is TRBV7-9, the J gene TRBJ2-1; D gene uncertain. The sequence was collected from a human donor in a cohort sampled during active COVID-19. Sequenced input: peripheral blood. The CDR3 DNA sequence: TGTGCCAGCAGCTTAGGCGGCCTATCCTACAATGAGCAGTTCTTC. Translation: CASSLGGLSYNEQFF.